A selection of T cell receptor beta chains follows, all from one sample in a study of radiation and T cells in renal cell carcinoma. The assay was immunoSEQ multiplex PCR, and TCRdb's table has in-frame clones only and misses some. The sample holds 50,000 to 75,000 clones, 65% to 80% seen once. The starting material was blood, obtained from a patient whose treatment included radiotherapy and nephrectomy. The receptors were gathered from a man in his fifties or sixties with renal cell carcinoma. The CDR3 runs from the conserved cysteine through the conserved F or W. The D gene is left open where the match is weak. Some rows mark clone size as missing; the rest say once, few, many or name a class of expanded clone.

D	V	size	J	DNA	CDR3
TRBD1	TRBV5-3	.	TRBJ2-2	TGTGCCAGAAGCTTTTTCGATGAGACAGGGGAACTGGGTCGATCTTCCGGGGAGCTGTTTTTT	CARSFFDETGELGRSSGELFF
.	TRBV6-5	.	TRBJ1-5	TGTGCCAGCAGTTATCAGGTTAATCAGCCCCAGCATTTT	CASSYQVNQPQHF
.	TRBV11-2	.	TRBJ1-3	TGTGCCAGCAGCTCCCGGACAGACCTATATTCTGGAAACACCATATATTTT	CASSSRTDLYSGNTIYF
.	TRBV30	.	TRBJ2-5	TGTGCCTGTAACCCCGGGGACTTGCAAGAGACCCAGTACTTC	CACNPGDLQETQYF
TRBD2	TRBV7-3	.	TRBJ2-3	TGTGCCAGCAGCTCGCCCGGACTAGCGGGAGGGCCGAGCACAGATACGCAGTATTTT	CASSSPGLAGGPSTDTQYF
TRBD2	TRBV7-2	.	TRBJ2-2	TGTGCCAGCAGCCCTAGTTACGCCACTAGCGGAGGGAACACCGGGGAGCTGTTTTTT	CASSPSYATSGGNTGELFF
.	TRBV5-1	.	TRBJ1-5	TGCGCCAGCAGCTTTGGGGGGCTGAGCAATCAGCCCCAGCATTTT	CASSFGGLSNQPQHF
TRBD1	TRBV6-6	.	TRBJ1-1	TGTGCCAGCAGTTACTTACAGGGGATGAACACTGAAGCTTTCTTT	CASSYLQGMNTEAFF
.	TRBV5-1	.	TRBJ2-2	TGCGCCAGCAGCTTGGCGGTAGCGTCGATTCCCGGGGAGCTGTTTTTT	CASSLAVASIPGELFF
.	TRBV6-7	.	TRBJ2-3	TGTGCCAGCACCTTAGCGGCCACAGATACGCAGTATTTT	CASTLAATDTQYF
TRBD1	TRBV9	.	TRBJ2-2	TGTGCCAGCGCCCGGGACAGCCTAAACACCGGGGAGCTGTTTTTT	CASARDSLNTGELFF
.	TRBV7-6	.	TRBJ1-4	TGTGCCAGCAGCTTAGCGCCGGGTACTAATGAAAAACTGTTTTTT	CASSLAPGTNEKLFF
TRBD2	TRBV7-8	.	TRBJ2-1	TGTGCCAGCAGCCCCCCGGGACTAGCGGGGGATGAATACAATGAGCAGTTCTTC	CASSPPGLAGDEYNEQFF
TRBD2	TRBV5-1	.	TRBJ2-3	TGCGCCAGCGGACTAGCGGGAGTCGGCGATACGCAGTATTTT	CASGLAGVGDTQYF
TRBD1	TRBV7-9	few	TRBJ2-5	TGTGCCAGCAGCTGGACCCGGGACAGTTATTACCAAGAGACCCAGTACTTC	CASSWTRDSYYQETQYF
.	TRBV27	.	TRBJ1-1	TGTGCCAGCAGTTTAGACACAGGGTCCATTGGCACTGAAGCTTTCTTT	CASSLDTGSIGTEAFF
.	TRBV5-1	.	TRBJ2-1	TGCGCCAGCAGCTCGACGGGGGACACCTACAATGAGCAGTTCTTC	CASSSTGDTYNEQFF
TRBD1	TRBV5-1	.	TRBJ1-1	TGCGCCAGCAGCTACGGTAACAGGGGAACTGAAGCTTTCTTT	CASSYGNRGTEAFF
.	TRBV7-6	once	TRBJ1-1	TGTGCCAGCAGCTCCCGGGAGATGAACACTGAAGCTTTCTTT	CASSSREMNTEAFF
TRBD2	TRBV7-8	.	TRBJ2-2	TGTGCCAGCAGCACCAGAAGTAGCGGGGGGGTTCTCACCGGGGAGCTGTTTTTT	CASSTRSSGGVLTGELFF
TRBD1	TRBV5-6	.	TRBJ1-1	TGTGCCAGCAGCTCCGGACAGGCGAACACTGAAGCTTTCTTT	CASSSGQANTEAFF
.	TRBV19	.	TRBJ1-1	TGTGCCAGTAGTATAGCCTTTACGGGGGGTGCGAACACTGAAGCTTTCTTT	CASSIAFTGGANTEAFF
.	TRBV9	.	TRBJ1-2	TGTGCCAGCAGCCCACGGGACAAGGGGGTGCTACTTAACTATGGCTACACCTTC	CASSPRDKGVLLNYGYTF
.	TRBV18	.	TRBJ1-2	TGTGCCAGCTCACCGGAACTTGCAGGTTTGGACTATGGCTACACCTTC	CASSPELAGLDYGYTF
.	TRBV6-1	.	TRBJ1-4	TGTGCCAGCAGATCTAAACCCCGGGAAGAACTGTTTTTT	CASRSKPREELFF
.	TRBV6-1	.	TRBJ1-2	TGTGCCAGCAAAGCACAGGCGACCTATGGCTACACCTTC	CASKAQATYGYTF
.	TRBV12-5	.	TRBJ1-4	TGTGCTAGTGGTCTTACGGGACACTTAAATGAAAAACTGTTTTTT	CASGLTGHLNEKLFF
TRBD2	TRBV5-6	.	TRBJ2-1	TGTGCCAGCAGGGACCCGGGACTAAACAATGAGCAGTTCTTC	CASRDPGLNNEQFF
.	TRBV9	.	TRBJ2-3	TGTGCCAGCAGCGTGGGACTTCCCAGCACAGATACGCAGTATTTT	CASSVGLPSTDTQYF
.	TRBV9	.	TRBJ2-3	TGTGCCAGCAGCGTAGACCGAGATACGCAGTATTTT	CASSVDRDTQYF
.	TRBV6-6	.	TRBJ1-2	TGTGCCAGCAGACCCAGGGTAGGGGACTATGGCTACACCTTC	CASRPRVGDYGYTF
TRBD1	TRBV27	.	TRBJ1-6	TGTGCCAGCAGTCTCTTCCGGGACAGGGGGCTTTCACCCCTCCACTTT	CASSLFRDRGLSPLHF
.	TRBV19	.	TRBJ2-3	TGTGCCAGTAGTCCTGCCAGAAGGAACACAGATACGCAGTATTTT	CASSPARRNTDTQYF
TRBD1	TRBV7-9	.	TRBJ1-1	TGTGCCAGCAGCTTAGGGGCTGGACAGGGGATCCTTATGAACACTGAAGCTTTCTTT	CASSLGAGQGILMNTEAFF
TRBD2	TRBV11-2	once	TRBJ2-1	TGTGCCAGCAGCTTGGTAGCGGGGGGGCTCGTGCAGTTCTTC	CASSLVAGGLVQFF
.	TRBV7-2	.	TRBJ2-7	TGTGCCAGCAGCTTTACCGGATCCAGCTACGAGCAGTACTTC	CASSFTGSSYEQYF
.	TRBV30	few	TRBJ1-1	TGTGCCTGGAGCCAGACTATGAACACTGAAGCTTTCTTT	CAWSQTMNTEAFF
TRBD2	TRBV11-3	.	TRBJ2-1	TGTGCCAGCAGCTTAGTCGGGGGGGCGAATGAGCAGTTCTTC	CASSLVGGANEQFF
.	TRBV7-6	.	TRBJ2-1	TGTGCCAGCAGCTTACTCTCAGGGAGCAATGAGCAGTTCTTC	CASSLLSGSNEQFF
TRBD1	TRBV11-3	.	TRBJ2-3	TGTGCCAGCAGCCTACAGGGGGCGCCAACAGATACGCAGTATTTT	CASSLQGAPTDTQYF